Here is one TCR beta chain with its context. This sample is part of a study of blood T cell repertoires in COVID-19. Overall study: From the United States, Italy and Spain came samples of acute and convalescent COVID-19. The cDNA or gDNA used as material had been derived from T cells, B-cell-depleted T cells, or PBMCs.

The CDR3 consists of 14 residues. V lost 3 bases and J 4 bases, leaving 14 bases between the germline ends. Germline lookup yields CDR1 DFQATT and CDR2 SNEGSKA (reference sequence). In the authors' workflow: Amplification from reference gene primers served as the basis for estimated nucleated cell counts. Clones were read by immunoSEQ multiplex PCR, and TCRdb kept only the in-frame ones, dropping some. The V and J calls and the clone size are those of that table, but D and trimming were determined from the DNA. The sample shows 490,000 or so clones, 70% to 90% of them seen only once. The V and J genes are TRBV20-1 and TRBJ2-3; a weak D match, TRBD1 (5 bases). The material sequenced was PBMCs or T cells enriched from blood (not recorded which). The TCR sequence derives from an older woman who had recovered from COVID-19. This CDR3 reads CSASRQWAPDTQYF. CDR3 nucleotide sequence: TGCAGTGCTAGTAGACAGTGGGCTCCAGATACGCAGTATTTT.